The clone carrying this T cell receptor beta chain was seen only a few times. As yet, its antigen is unknown. Genomic DNA, the template, was used for profiling of the TCR beta VDJ and CDR3. TCRdb re-derived calls from the reads in MiXCR, one entry per CDR3 protein. The sample contains a few hundred thousand distinct CDR3 sequences, roughly a third of which appear only once. Sequenced patients had shown CD8+CD57+ cell expansion by flow cytometry. The data are from a study of CD8+CD57+ T cells in acquired aplastic anemia. On the study more broadly: CD4+ and CD8+ cells, once sorted, gave DNA averaging around 3.2 ug. Points from the study as a whole: Fewer than 35 CD8+ CDR3 sequences occurred in both the patients and the controls.

The CDR3 covers 17 residues. The germline V gene encodes CDR1 SEHNR and CDR2 FQNEAQ (reference sequence). The germline V and J ends were trimmed by 0 bases and 0 bases, with 13 bases remaining between them. This TCR was sampled from a human donor with aplastic anemia. V and J are TRBV7-9 and TRBJ2-3; no firm D call. Sequences were obtained from sorted CD4+, CD8+, or CD8+CD57+ T cells (not recorded which) from PBMCs. The CDR3 is CASSLALGGGSTDTQYF. The CDR3 coding sequence is TGTGCCAGCAGCTTAGCGCTTGGTGGTGGAAGCACAGATACGCAGTATTTT. Variable domain in full (rest from reference TRBV7-9 and TRBJ2-3): DTGVSQNPRHKITKRGQNVTFRCDPISEHNRLYWYRQTLGQGPEFLTYFQNEAQLEKSRLLSDRFSAERPKGSFSTLEIQRTEQGDSAMYLCASSLALGGGSTDTQYFGPGTRLTVL.